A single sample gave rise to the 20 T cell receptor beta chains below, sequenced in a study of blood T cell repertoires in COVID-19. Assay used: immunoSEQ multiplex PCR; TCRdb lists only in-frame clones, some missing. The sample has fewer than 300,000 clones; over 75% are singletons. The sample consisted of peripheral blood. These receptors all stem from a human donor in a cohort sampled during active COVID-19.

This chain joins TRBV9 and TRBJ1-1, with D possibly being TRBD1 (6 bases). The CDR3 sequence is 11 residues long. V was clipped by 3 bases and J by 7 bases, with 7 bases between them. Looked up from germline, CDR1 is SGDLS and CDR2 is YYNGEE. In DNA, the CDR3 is TGTGCCAGCAGCGAAGGGGGTGAAGCTTTCTTT. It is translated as CASSEGGEAFF.

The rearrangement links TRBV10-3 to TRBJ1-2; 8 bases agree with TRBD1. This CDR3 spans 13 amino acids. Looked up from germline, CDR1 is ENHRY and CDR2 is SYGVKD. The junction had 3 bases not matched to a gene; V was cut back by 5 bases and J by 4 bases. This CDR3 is CAISRGQAYGYTF. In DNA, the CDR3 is TGTGCCATCAGTAGGGGACAGGCCTATGGCTACACCTTC.

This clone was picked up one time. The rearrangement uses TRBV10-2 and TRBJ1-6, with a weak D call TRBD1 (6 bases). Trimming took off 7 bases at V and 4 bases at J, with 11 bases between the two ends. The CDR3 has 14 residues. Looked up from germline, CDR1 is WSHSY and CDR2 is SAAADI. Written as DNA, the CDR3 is TGCGCCAGCAAGGACAGTGGATATAATTCACCCCTCCACTTT. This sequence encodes CASKDSGYNSPLHF.

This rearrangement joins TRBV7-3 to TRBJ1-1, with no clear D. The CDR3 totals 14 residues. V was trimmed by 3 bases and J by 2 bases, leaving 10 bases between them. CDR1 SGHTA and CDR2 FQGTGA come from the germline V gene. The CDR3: CASSLEVGNTEAFF. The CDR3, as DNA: TGTGCCAGCAGCTTGGAGGTGGGAAACACTGAAGCTTTCTTT.

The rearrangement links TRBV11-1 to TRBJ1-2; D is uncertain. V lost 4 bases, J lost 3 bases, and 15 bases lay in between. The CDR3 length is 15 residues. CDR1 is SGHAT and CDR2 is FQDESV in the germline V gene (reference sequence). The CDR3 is CASSSSGKPDYGYTF. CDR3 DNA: TGTGCCAGCAGCTCATCCGGGAAACCGGACTATGGCTACACCTTC.

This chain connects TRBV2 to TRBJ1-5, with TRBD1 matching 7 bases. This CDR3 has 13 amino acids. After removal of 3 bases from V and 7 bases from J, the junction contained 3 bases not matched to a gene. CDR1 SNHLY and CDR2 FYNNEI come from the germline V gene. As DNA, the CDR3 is TGTGCCAGCAGTGAGATAGGGGGCCAGCCCCAGCATTTT. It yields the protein CASSEIGGQPQHF.

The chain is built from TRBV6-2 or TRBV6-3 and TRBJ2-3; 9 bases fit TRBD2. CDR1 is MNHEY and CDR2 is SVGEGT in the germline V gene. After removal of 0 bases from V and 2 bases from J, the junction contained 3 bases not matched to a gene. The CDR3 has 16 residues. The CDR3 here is CASSYSRLAVTDTQYF. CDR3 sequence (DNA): TGTGCCAGCAGTTACTCGAGACTAGCGGTCACAGATACGCAGTATTTT.

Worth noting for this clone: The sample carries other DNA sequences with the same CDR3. The CDR3 region is CASSLGTSGTNEQFF. The CDR3 DNA follows: TGTGCCAGCAGCTTAGGAACTAGCGGAACCAATGAGCAGTTCTTC. The chain combines TRBV7-6 with TRBJ2-1, with 8 nucleotides matching TRBD2. Trimming took 1 base from V and 6 from J; bases not matched to a gene: 5. The CDR3 runs 15 residues. Germline V lookup: CDR1 SGHVS, CDR2 FNYEAQ.

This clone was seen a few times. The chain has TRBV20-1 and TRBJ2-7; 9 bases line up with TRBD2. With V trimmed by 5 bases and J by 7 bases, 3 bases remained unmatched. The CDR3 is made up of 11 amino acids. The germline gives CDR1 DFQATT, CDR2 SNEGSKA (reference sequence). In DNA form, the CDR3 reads TGCAGTGCTGGACTAGCGAGAGAGCAGTACTTC. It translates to CSAGLAREQYF.

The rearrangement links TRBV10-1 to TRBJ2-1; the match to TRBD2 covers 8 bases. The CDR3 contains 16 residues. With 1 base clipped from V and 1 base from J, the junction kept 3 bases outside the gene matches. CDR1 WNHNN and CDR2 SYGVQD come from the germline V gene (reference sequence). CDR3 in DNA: TGCGCCAGCAGTGAGTTGAGCGGGAGTTCCTACAATGAGCAGTTCTTC. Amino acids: CASSELSGSSYNEQFF.

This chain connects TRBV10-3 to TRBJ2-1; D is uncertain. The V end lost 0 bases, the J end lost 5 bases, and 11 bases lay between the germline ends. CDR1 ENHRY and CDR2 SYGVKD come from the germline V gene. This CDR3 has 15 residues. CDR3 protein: CAISESLTLNNEQFF. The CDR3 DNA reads TGTGCCATCAGTGAGTCCCTGACTCTTAACAATGAGCAGTTCTTC.

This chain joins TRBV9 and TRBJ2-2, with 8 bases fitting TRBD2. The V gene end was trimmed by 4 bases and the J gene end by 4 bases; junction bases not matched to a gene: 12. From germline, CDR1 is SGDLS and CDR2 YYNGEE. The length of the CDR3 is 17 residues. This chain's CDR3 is CASSPSPGTRVTGELFF. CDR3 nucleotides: TGTGCCAGCAGCCCTAGCCCTGGGACTAGAGTCACCGGGGAGCTGTTTTTT.

DNA of the CDR3: TGTGCCAGCTCACCTCAGGAAACCTATGGCTACACCTTC. Residues: CASSPQETYGYTF. The chain joins TRBV18 to TRBJ1-2; D remains unclear. The CDR3 runs 13 residues. From germline, CDR1 is KGHSH and CDR2 LQKENI. V dropped 3 bases and J dropped 4 bases, with 9 bases sitting between them.

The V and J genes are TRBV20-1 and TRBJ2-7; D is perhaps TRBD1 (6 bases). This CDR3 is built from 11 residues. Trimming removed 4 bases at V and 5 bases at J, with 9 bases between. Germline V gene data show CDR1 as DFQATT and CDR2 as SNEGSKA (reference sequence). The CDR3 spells CSANQGNEQYF. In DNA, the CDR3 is TGCAGTGCTAATCAGGGGAACGAGCAGTACTTC.

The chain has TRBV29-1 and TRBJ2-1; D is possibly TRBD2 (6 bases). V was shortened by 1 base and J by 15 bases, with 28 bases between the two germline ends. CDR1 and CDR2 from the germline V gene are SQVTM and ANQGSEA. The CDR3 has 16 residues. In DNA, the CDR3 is TGCAGCGTTGAAGTAAAGTGGGGTAAAGTGGGCGCGGAGGGGTTCTTC. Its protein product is CSVEVKWGKVGAEGFF.

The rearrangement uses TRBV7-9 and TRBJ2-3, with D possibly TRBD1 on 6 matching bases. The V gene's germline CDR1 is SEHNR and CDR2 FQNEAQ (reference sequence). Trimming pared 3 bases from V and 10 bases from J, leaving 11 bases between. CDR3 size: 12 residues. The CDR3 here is CASSFTGPAQYF. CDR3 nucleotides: TGTGCCAGCAGCTTCACAGGGCCCGCGCAGTATTTT.

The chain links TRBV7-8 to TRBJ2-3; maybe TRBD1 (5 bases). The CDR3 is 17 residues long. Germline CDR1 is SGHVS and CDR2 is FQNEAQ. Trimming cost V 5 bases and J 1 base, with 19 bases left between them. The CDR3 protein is CASSPRWTTTGTDTQYF. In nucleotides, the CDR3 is TGTGCCAGCAGCCCCAGGTGGACAACTACGGGCACAGATACGCAGTATTTT.

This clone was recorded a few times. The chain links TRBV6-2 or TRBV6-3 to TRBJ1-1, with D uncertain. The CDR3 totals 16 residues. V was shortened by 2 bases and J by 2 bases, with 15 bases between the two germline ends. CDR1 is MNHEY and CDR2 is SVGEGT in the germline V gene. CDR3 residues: CASSYTSSRLNTEAFF. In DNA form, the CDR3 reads TGTGCCAGCAGTTACACTTCTTCGCGGCTCAACACTGAAGCTTTCTTT.

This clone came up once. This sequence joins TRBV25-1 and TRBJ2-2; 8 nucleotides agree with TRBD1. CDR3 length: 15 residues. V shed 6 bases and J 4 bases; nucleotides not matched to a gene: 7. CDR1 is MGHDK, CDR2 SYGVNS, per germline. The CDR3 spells CASRWTGSGTGELFF. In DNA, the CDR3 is TGTGCCAGCAGGTGGACAGGGTCGGGCACCGGGGAGCTGTTTTTT.

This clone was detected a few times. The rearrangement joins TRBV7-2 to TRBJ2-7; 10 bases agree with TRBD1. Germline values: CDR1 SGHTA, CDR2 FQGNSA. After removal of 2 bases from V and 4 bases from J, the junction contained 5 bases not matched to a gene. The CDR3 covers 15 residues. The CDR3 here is CASSLWGQGPYEQYF. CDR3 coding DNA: TGTGCCAGCAGCTTATGGGGACAGGGGCCATACGAGCAGTACTTC.